One sample yielded the 20 T cell receptor beta chains listed below, sequenced in a study of response to subunit inactivated influenza vaccine. TCRdb passed the RT-PCR reads through MiXCR, listing each CDR3 protein once. The data show hundreds of thousands of distinct CDR3 sequences, roughly 10% seen once. The sequencing used PBMCs from blood, collected on the day of vaccination. These receptors all stem from a man in his fifties who received an inactivated influenza vaccine.

Only a few counts were recorded for this clonotype. The genes are TRBV5-5 and TRBJ2-2; tentative D call: TRBD1 (8 bases). The germline V and J ends were trimmed by 1 base and 6 bases, with 13 bases remaining between them. CDR3 length: 15 residues. Per germline, CDR1 SGHKS and CDR2 YYEKEE (reference sequence). CDR3: CASSLRQGRAGELFF. CDR3 sequence (DNA): TGTGCCAGCAGCTTGCGACAGGGGAGGGCCGGGGAGCTGTTTTTT.

The table lists this clonotype with a few counts. This chain links TRBV7-9 with TRBJ2-7; D is undetermined. Trimming pared 1 base from V and 6 bases from J, leaving 10 bases between. The germline CDR1 and CDR2 sequences are SEHNR and FQNEAQ (reference sequence). CDR3 size: 13 residues. DNA of the CDR3: TGTGCCAGCAGCTTAGACCTACTTGGCGAGCAGTACTTC. Amino acids: CASSLDLLGEQYF.

V is TRBV4-2 and J is TRBJ1-2; a possible D gene is TRBD1 (6 bases). CDR3 length: 15 residues. With 0 bases removed from V and 3 bases from J, the gap between germline ends came to 11 bases. Germline V gene lookup returns CDR1 LGHNA and CDR2 YNFKEQ. The CDR3 DNA reads TGTGCCAGCAGCCAAGATACAGGGTCAGACTATGGCTACACCTTC. Translated, it gives CASSQDTGSDYGYTF.

This chain links TRBV9 with TRBJ1-2; tentatively, D is TRBD1 (5 bases). Trimming removed 3 bases from V and 6 bases from J, with 12 bases in between. Germline CDR1 reads SGDLS; CDR2 reads YYNGEE. The CDR3 has 13 residues. For the CDR3, the DNA is TGTGCCAGCAGCGGGCAGGGATATAATGGCTACACCTTC. Its translation is CASSGQGYNGYTF.

Ten or more counts support this clonotype. The rearrangement joins TRBV20-1 to TRBJ2-7; 8 bases map to TRBD1. The CDR3 runs 13 residues. The junction had 5 bases not matched to a gene; V was cut back by 1 base and J by 6 bases. Germline V gives CDR1 DFQATT, CDR2 SNEGSKA (reference sequence). The CDR3 loop reads CSARGGRGLEQYF. DNA for the CDR3: TGCAGTGCTAGAGGCGGCAGGGGGCTCGAGCAGTACTTC.

J is TRBJ2-1 and V is TRBV15, with 9 bases that match TRBD2. This CDR3 has 17 residues. Germline V gene data show CDR1 as LNHNV and CDR2 as YYDKDF (reference sequence). V shed 0 bases, J shed 2 bases, and the junction held 5 bases outside the gene matches. The CDR3 is CATSRDRSGRPYNEQFF. As DNA, the CDR3 is TGTGCCACCAGCAGAGATCGTAGCGGGAGACCCTACAATGAGCAGTTCTTC. Full variable domain (outside the CDR3, taken from reference TRBV15 and TRBJ2-1): DAMVIQNPRYQVTQFGKPVTLSCSQTLNHNVMYWYQQKSSQAPKLLFHYYDKDFNNEADTPDNFQSRRPNTSFCFLDIRSPGLGDTAMYLCATSRDRSGRPYNEQFFGPGTRLTVL.

Note on this clonotype: This may be a read error: a much more frequent sequence differs by one nucleotide. This chain uses TRBV20-1 with TRBJ2-1, with D possibly TRBD2 on 5 matching bases. The V gene lost 3 bases and the J gene lost 1 base, with 13 bases spanning the gap. The CDR3 runs to 15 residues. The germline V gene has CDR1 DFQATT and CDR2 SNEGSKA (reference sequence). The CDR3 DNA follows: TGCAGTGCTAGTGCGGGTCGAAGGTCCTACAATGAGCAGTTCTTC. Its translation is CSASAGRRSYNEQFF.

The table lists this clonotype with many counts. The chain carries TRBV5-1 and TRBJ1-2; D may be TRBD1 (5 bases). Germline V gene data show CDR1 as SGHRS and CDR2 as YFSETQ. The CDR3 spans 15 residues. V was trimmed by 7 bases and J by 5 bases, leaving 21 bases between them. CDR3: CASAKDGGRPYGYTF. CDR3 DNA sequence: TGCGCCAGCGCGAAGGATGGGGGACGCCCATATGGCTACACCTTC.

This clonotype appeared a few times. The V call is TRBV5-6, the J call TRBJ2-7, with TRBD2 matching 11 bases. The CDR3 consists of 17 residues. The germline V gene has CDR1 SGHDT and CDR2 YYEEEE. After removal of 4 bases from V and 3 bases from J, the junction contained 12 bases not matched to a gene. CDR3 amino acids: CASSVPGLAVFGYEQYF. The CDR3 coding sequence is TGTGCCAGCAGCGTACCGGGACTAGCGGTCTTCGGCTACGAGCAGTACTTC.

The CDR3 DNA sequence: TGTGCCAGCAGGCCACAGGCGTTTAGTACAGATACGCAGTATTTT. This sequence encodes CASRPQAFSTDTQYF. This chain links TRBV7-2 with TRBJ2-3, with D possibly being TRBD1 (5 bases). The V end was cut by 6 bases, the J end by 3 bases, with 16 bases between. The germline gives CDR1 SGHTA, CDR2 FQGNSA. The CDR3 is made up of 15 amino acids.

In this sample, this clonotype turned up a few times. The chain combines TRBV27 with TRBJ2-2; 8 nucleotides match TRBD1. The CDR3 covers 14 residues. Trimming took 6 bases from V and 7 from J; bases not matched to a gene: 7. From germline, CDR1 is MNHEY and CDR2 SMNVEV (reference sequence). CDR3 DNA: TGTGCCAGCAGGGCGACAGGGGCGGTCGGGGAGCTGTTTTTT. Its protein is CASRATGAVGELFF.

The chain carries TRBV7-9 and TRBJ2-1; TRBD2 matches at 7 bases. V gave up 5 bases and J gave up 9 bases; unmatched junction bases: 7. CDR1 SEHNR and CDR2 FQNEAQ come from the germline V gene (reference sequence). CDR3 length: 13 amino acids. CDR3 residues: CASSPAGVSEQFF. As DNA, the CDR3 is TGTGCCAGCAGCCCCGCGGGAGTGAGTGAGCAGTTCTTC. The full variable domain, with the rest looked up from reference TRBV7-9 and TRBJ2-1, is DTGVSQNPRHKITKRGQNVTFRCDPISEHNRLYWYRQTLGQGPEFLTYFQNEAQLEKSRLLSDRFSAERPKGSFSTLEIQRTEQGDSAMYLCASSPAGVSEQFFGPGTRLTVL.

This clonotype was seen more than once but under ten times. This chain connects TRBV11-3 to TRBJ2-7, with 11 bases fitting TRBD1. CDR1 is SGHNT and CDR2 is YENEEA in the germline V gene. The CDR3 consists of 15 residues. The junction had 4 bases not matched to a gene; V was cut back by 5 bases and J by 1 base. The CDR3 DNA is TGTGCCAGCAGCAGGGGACAGGGGGTTTCCTACGAGCAGTACTTC. This gives the protein CASSRGQGVSYEQYF.

The chain couples TRBV7-9 to TRBJ2-2; D unclear. Germline assignment: CDR1 SEHNR and CDR2 FQNEAQ (reference sequence). This CDR3 region has 14 residues. Trimming pared 6 bases from V and 7 bases from J, leaving 15 bases between. The CDR3 here is CASRKNSGHGELFF. As DNA, the CDR3 is TGTGCCAGCAGGAAAAACAGTGGGCACGGGGAGCTGTTTTTT.

The rearrangement links TRBV29-1 to TRBJ2-1; D remains unclear. Deletions cut 2 bases from V and 0 bases from J, with 8 bases between. Germline CDR1 and CDR2: SQVTM and ANQGSEA. CDR3 size: 14 residues. CDR3 sequence (DNA): TGCAGCGTTGAACCCGGCGGCTCCTACAATGAGCAGTTCTTC. This codes for CSVEPGGSYNEQFF.

The chain is built from TRBV20-1 and TRBJ2-1; 8 bases are a match to TRBD2. CDR1 is DFQATT and CDR2 is SNEGSKA in the germline V gene (reference sequence). The CDR3 has 18 residues. The junction had 17 bases not matched to a gene; V was cut back by 5 bases and J by 2 bases. The CDR3 sequence: CSALTPPGLGAPYNEQFF. CDR3 nucleotide sequence: TGCAGTGCTTTGACGCCCCCGGGACTAGGAGCCCCCTACAATGAGCAGTTCTTC.

This clonotype was detected ten times or more. This sequence joins TRBV12-3 or TRBV12-4 and TRBJ1-5; D is perhaps TRBD1 (6 bases). V was pared by 7 bases and J by 0 bases, with 13 bases between. There are 15 residues in the CDR3. The chain's CDR3 is CASTLTGNSNQPQHF. In DNA form, the CDR3 reads TGTGCCAGCACCTTGACAGGCAATAGCAATCAGCCCCAGCATTTT.

A few counts support this clonotype. The chain has TRBV5-1 and TRBJ2-7, with a possible D match to TRBD1 (5 bases). This CDR3 contains 14 residues. The germline V and J ends were trimmed by 4 bases and 0 bases, with 11 bases remaining between them. Germline CDR1 reads SGHRS; CDR2 reads YFSETQ. The CDR3 DNA reads as TGCGCCAGCAGCCCAGGGATTAGCTCCTACGAGCAGTACTTC. It yields the protein CASSPGISSYEQYF.

The chain joins TRBV28 to TRBJ2-7; no clear D gene. Germline loops: CDR1 MDHEN, CDR2 SYDVKM. This CDR3 is built from 12 residues. The V end lost 8 bases, the J end lost 3 bases, and 11 bases lay between the germline ends. CDR3 bases: TGTGCCAGCGGTAGGGTGAACTACGAGCAGTACTTC. The encoded protein is CASGRVNYEQYF.

This clonotype was picked up a small number of times. This rearrangement joins TRBV6-6 to TRBJ2-1, with TRBD1 identical over 8 bases. Germline V gene sequence: CDR1 MNHNY, CDR2 SVGAGI (reference sequence). There are 13 residues in the CDR3. Trimming at V came to 6 bases and at J to 6 bases, leaving 4 bases not matched to a gene. The CDR3 loop reads CASRSTGVNEQFF. The DNA of the CDR3 is TGTGCCAGCAGATCGACAGGGGTCAATGAGCAGTTCTTC.